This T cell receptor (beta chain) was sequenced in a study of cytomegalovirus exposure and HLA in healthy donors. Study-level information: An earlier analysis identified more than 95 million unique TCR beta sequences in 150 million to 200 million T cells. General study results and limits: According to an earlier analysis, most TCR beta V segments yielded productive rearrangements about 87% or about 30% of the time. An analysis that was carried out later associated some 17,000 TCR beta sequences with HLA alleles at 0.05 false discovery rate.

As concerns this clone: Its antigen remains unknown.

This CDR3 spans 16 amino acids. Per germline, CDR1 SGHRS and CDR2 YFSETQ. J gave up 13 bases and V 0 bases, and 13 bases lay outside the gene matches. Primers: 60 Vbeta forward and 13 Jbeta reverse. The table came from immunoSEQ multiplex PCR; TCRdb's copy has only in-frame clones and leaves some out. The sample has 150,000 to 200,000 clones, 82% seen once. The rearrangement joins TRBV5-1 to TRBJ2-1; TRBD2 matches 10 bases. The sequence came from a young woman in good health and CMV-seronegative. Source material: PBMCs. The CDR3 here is CASSLASSSGSNEQFF. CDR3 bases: TGCGCCAGCAGCTTGGCCAGTTCTAGCGGGAGCAACGAACAGTTCTTC.